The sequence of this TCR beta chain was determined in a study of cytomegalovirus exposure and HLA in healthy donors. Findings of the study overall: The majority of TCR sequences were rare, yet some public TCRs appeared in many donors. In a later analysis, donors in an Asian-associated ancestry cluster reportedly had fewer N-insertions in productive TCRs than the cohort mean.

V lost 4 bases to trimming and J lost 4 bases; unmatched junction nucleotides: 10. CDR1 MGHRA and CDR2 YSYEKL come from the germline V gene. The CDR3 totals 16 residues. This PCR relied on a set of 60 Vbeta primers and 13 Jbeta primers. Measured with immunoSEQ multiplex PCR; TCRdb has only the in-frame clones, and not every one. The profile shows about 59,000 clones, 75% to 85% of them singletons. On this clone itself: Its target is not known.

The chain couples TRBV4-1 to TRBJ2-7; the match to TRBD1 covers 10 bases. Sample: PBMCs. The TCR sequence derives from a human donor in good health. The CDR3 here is CASSRPGTGAWYEQYF. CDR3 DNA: TGCGCCAGCAGCCGGCCCGGGACAGGGGCTTGGTACGAGCAGTACTTC.